Below, one TCR beta chain is given with its context. The sample originates from a study of blood T cell repertoires in COVID-19. Study-level background: The origin of the acute and convalescent COVID-19 samples was the United States, Italy and Spain. Sources were T cells, B-cell-depleted T cells, or PBMCs; the material itself was cDNA or gDNA.

Sequenced by immunoSEQ multiplex PCR; TCRdb stores in-frame clones only, minus some. The sample includes hundreds of thousands of clones, over 75% of them seen just once. Trimming shortened V by 3 bases and J by 2 bases, and 8 bases separated the two germline ends. CDR1 and CDR2 (germline): MGHDK, SYGVNS. The CDR3 extends over 13 amino acids. The sequenced sample was peripheral blood. The gene calls are TRBV25-1 and TRBJ2-7, with TRBD2 as a possible D gene (6 bases). This receptor was taken from a man aged 50 to 60 with active or convalescent COVID-19. The CDR3 here is CASSDSGAYEQYF. The CDR3 bases are TGTGCCAGCAGTGATTCGGGGGCCTACGAGCAGTACTTC.